Below are 27 T cell receptor beta chains sequenced from a single sample in a study of blood T cell repertoires in COVID-19. The data were produced by immunoSEQ multiplex PCR, yet TCRdb's version contains in-frame clones alone and is incomplete. The sample has about 440,000 clones; roughly 85% are singletons. The sample comprised PBMCs or T cells enriched from blood (not recorded which). The source of these receptors is a woman aged 18-35 years with acute COVID-19.

The chain employs TRBV7-3 and TRBJ2-3; perhaps TRBD1 as D (6 bases). Germline values: CDR1 SGHTA, CDR2 FQGTGA. The CDR3 loop spans 13 amino acids. V lost 1 base and J lost 6, with 8 bases in between. In nucleotides, the CDR3 is TGTGCCAGCAGCTTAAACAGGGCGGATACGCAGTATTTT. Translating gives CASSLNRADTQYF. Together with reference TRBV7-3 and TRBJ2-3, the CDR3 gives the full variable domain: GAGVSQTPSNKVTEKGKYVELRCDPISGHTALYWYRQSLGQGPEFLIYFQGTGAADDSGLPNDRFFAVRPEGSVSTLKIQRTERGDSAVYLCASSLNRADTQYFGPGTRLTVL.

The chain recombines TRBV10-3 with TRBJ2-2; 11 bases align to TRBD2. Trimming removed 8 bases from V and 4 bases from J; junction bases left unmatched: 9. Germline V gives CDR1 ENHRY, CDR2 SYGVKD. CDR3 length equals 16 residues. CDR3 amino acids: CAIGSGGAVGTGELFF. CDR3 sequence (DNA): TGTGCCATCGGTAGCGGGGGGGCCGTTGGCACCGGGGAGCTGTTTTTT.

This chain connects TRBV5-5 to TRBJ2-7; TRBD2 matches at 7 bases. The V segment lost 6 bases and the J segment 5 bases; nucleotides outside the gene matches: 11. Germline V gene lookup returns CDR1 SGHKS and CDR2 YYEKEE (reference sequence). The CDR3 loop spans 14 amino acids. As DNA, the CDR3 is TGTGCCAGCAAAAAATGGGGGGGTTTAGACGAGCAGTACTTC. Protein sequence: CASKKWGGLDEQYF.

V gene TRBV13 combines with J gene TRBJ1-6, with 8 bases that match TRBD1. The junction had 4 bases not matched to a gene; V was cut back by 5 bases and J by 7 bases. The CDR3 is made up of 14 amino acids. Germline assignment: CDR1 PRHDT and CDR2 FYEKMQ (reference sequence). As DNA, the CDR3 is TGTGCCAGCAGCAGGACAGGGTTAAATTCACCCCTCCACTTT. It translates to CASSRTGLNSPLHF.

The V and J genes are TRBV12-3 or TRBV12-4 and TRBJ1-5, with D perhaps TRBD1 (6 bases). This CDR3 contains 13 residues. The ends were cut back, 6 bases at V and 7 bases at J, with 13 bases in the middle. The CDR3 loop is CASRQGTGQPQHF. The CDR3 DNA reads as TGTGCCAGCAGACAGGGTACCGGGCAGCCCCAGCATTTT.

V usage is TRBV7-9 and J usage is TRBJ2-7; TRBD2 matches at 8 bases. CDR1 is SEHNR and CDR2 is FQNEAQ in the germline V gene (reference sequence). This CDR3 is 13 amino acids long. V was pared by 5 bases and J by 3 bases, with 3 bases of the junction left unmatched. The CDR3 here is CASSQSGSYEQYF. In DNA form, the CDR3 reads TGTGCCAGCAGCCAAAGCGGGAGCTACGAGCAGTACTTC.

The chain has TRBV6-5 and TRBJ2-7; unclear D gene. The CDR3 consists of 10 residues. The germline V gene encodes CDR1 MNHEY and CDR2 SVGAGI. Trimming took 8 bases from V and 5 from J, leaving 7 bases between them. The CDR3 region has the DNA TGTGCCAGCGAGAAGAACGAGCAGTACTTC. This sequence encodes CASEKNEQYF.

This chain uses TRBV7-9 with TRBJ2-7; D may be TRBD2 (6 bases). The CDR3 loop spans 12 amino acids. Trimming took off 7 bases at V and 4 bases at J, with 11 bases between the two ends. In germline, CDR1 is SEHNR, CDR2 FQNEAQ (reference sequence). The CDR3, as DNA: TGTGCCAGCACGGAGGGCCTGTACGAGCAGTACTTC. Encoded protein: CASTEGLYEQYF.

This sequence joins TRBV5-5 and TRBJ1-6; weak D call: TRBD1 (6 bases). Germline CDR1 and CDR2: SGHKS and YYEKEE (reference sequence). Trimming shortened V by 3 bases and J by 8 bases, and 12 bases separated the two germline ends. The CDR3 is 14 residues long. The CDR3 coding sequence is TGTGCCAGCAGCTATGGGCAGGGGTATTCACCCCTCCACTTT. Translating gives CASSYGQGYSPLHF.

This rearrangement joins TRBV4-1 to TRBJ1-5; D call uncertain. Trimming took 3 bases from V and 5 from J, leaving 5 bases between them. The CDR3 length is 12 residues. The germline gives CDR1 MGHRA, CDR2 YSYEKL. The CDR3 protein is CASSHTDQPQHF. The CDR3, as DNA: TGCGCCAGCAGCCACACAGATCAGCCCCAGCATTTT.

The chain employs TRBV4-3 and TRBJ2-5; 8 bases map to TRBD2. The ends lost 0 bases at V and 0 bases at J; junction bases unmatched: 6. The CDR3 spans 17 residues. CDR1 and CDR2 (germline): LGHNA, YSLEER. This CDR3 reads CASSQDVASGYQETQYF. CDR3 DNA: TGCGCCAGCAGCCAAGATGTGGCTAGCGGGTACCAAGAGACCCAGTACTTC.

This chain uses TRBV5-1 with TRBJ2-5; 11 bases fit TRBD2. V lost 4 bases to trimming and J lost 5 bases; unmatched junction nucleotides: 7. Germline CDR1 and CDR2: SGHRS and YFSETQ. There are 15 residues in the CDR3. The CDR3 spells CASSTTSGSVETQYF. CDR3 coding DNA: TGCGCCAGCAGCACCACTAGCGGGAGTGTGGAGACCCAGTACTTC.

This clone appeared once. The CDR3 DNA sequence: TGTGCCAGCAGTGCGTTGGGACAGGGGAAATCACCCCTCCACTTT. It encodes CASSALGQGKSPLHF. The V and J genes are TRBV2 and TRBJ1-6; 10 nucleotides line up with TRBD1. Germline V CDR1 and CDR2: SNHLY, FYNNEI. The CDR3 contains 15 residues. The junction had 7 bases not matched to a gene; V was cut back by 4 bases and J by 10 bases.

The V and J genes are TRBV13 and TRBJ2-7, with 7 bases lining up with TRBD1. The V segment lost 3 bases and the J segment 3 bases; nucleotides outside the gene matches: 5. Per the germline V gene, CDR1 is PRHDT and CDR2 is FYEKMQ (reference sequence). The CDR3 sequence is 14 residues long. CDR3 amino acids: CASSFNNRGYEQYF. The DNA of the CDR3 is TGTGCCAGCAGCTTTAACAACAGGGGCTACGAGCAGTACTTC.

This chain connects TRBV5-5 to TRBJ1-5; 10 bases map to TRBD1. This CDR3 has 16 amino acids. J gave up 5 bases and V 5 bases, and 10 bases lay outside the gene matches. In germline, CDR1 is SGHKS, CDR2 YYEKEE (reference sequence). The CDR3 region has the DNA TGTGCCAGCAGAGACATTGACAGGGGGCGGGATCAGCCCCAGCATTTT. This sequence encodes CASRDIDRGRDQPQHF.

J is TRBJ1-5 and V is TRBV12-3 or TRBV12-4; TRBD1 matches at 8 bases. The CDR3 runs 13 residues. J lost 7 bases, V lost 5 bases, and 4 bases had no gene match. The CDR3 DNA reads as TGTGCCAGCAGTCGGACAGGGAGGCAGCCCCAGCATTTT. It yields the protein CASSRTGRQPQHF.

V gene TRBV2 combines with J gene TRBJ1-4; no definite D call. Trimming left V 2 bases short and J 7 bases short, with 11 bases between. The CDR3 covers 14 residues. The germline V gene encodes CDR1 SNHLY and CDR2 FYNNEI. CDR3 nucleotide sequence: TGTGCCAGCAGTGAACGGGAATTGGGTGAAAAACTGTTTTTT. Protein sequence: CASSERELGEKLFF.

The genes are TRBV3-1 (or the pseudogene TRBV3-2) and TRBJ2-2, with D perhaps TRBD1 (6 bases). Trimming cost V 1 base and J 5 bases, with 11 bases left between them. Germline CDR1 is LGHDT and CDR2 is YNNKEL (reference sequence). The CDR3 consists of 15 residues. CDR3 in DNA: TGTGCCAGCAGCCAAGTAACAGGGTCAACCGGGGAGCTGTTTTTT. Its translation is CASSQVTGSTGELFF.

The genes are TRBV29-1 and TRBJ1-4; D is unresolved. V was pared by 7 bases and J by 13 bases, with 22 bases between. This CDR3 contains 13 residues. Germline lookup yields CDR1 SQVTM and CDR2 ANQGSEA. CDR3 nucleotide sequence: TGCAGCGCTACGCCGGGAGGAAAATATACACTGTTTTTT. Amino acids: CSATPGGKYTLFF. Complete variable domain (other parts from reference TRBV29-1 and TRBJ1-4): SAVISQKPSRDICQRGTSLTIQCQVDSQVTMMFWYRQQPGQSLTLIATANQGSEATYESGFVIDKFPISRPNLTFSTLTVSNMSPEDSSIYLCSATPGGKYTLFFGSGTQLSVL.

This clone was seen only once. The chain couples TRBV2 to TRBJ1-5, with 10 bases aligning to TRBD1. Per the germline V gene, CDR1 is SNHLY and CDR2 is FYNNEI. V dropped 5 bases and J dropped 2; count of bases not matched to a gene: 6. The CDR3 extends over 16 amino acids. CDR3 protein: CASSFTGTGGNQPQHF. The CDR3 region has the DNA TGTGCCAGCAGTTTCACCGGGACAGGGGGCAATCAGCCCCAGCATTTT.

This clone was detected only once. The gene calls are TRBV9 and TRBJ2-7, with 10 bases that match TRBD1. V shed 4 bases, J shed 3 bases, and the junction held 7 bases outside the gene matches. CDR1 and CDR2 from the germline V gene are SGDLS and YYNGEE. The CDR3 spans 15 residues. In DNA form, the CDR3 reads TGTGCCAGCAGCCTCGCCGGGGACAGGGGCTACGAGCAGTACTTC. This gives the protein CASSLAGDRGYEQYF.

This chain links TRBV10-3 with TRBJ2-5, with 10 bases matching TRBD1. The CDR3 length is 14 residues. The germline gives CDR1 ENHRY, CDR2 SYGVKD. V gave up 9 bases and J gave up 2 bases; unmatched junction bases: 6. The CDR3 bases are TGTGCCATTGCGGGACAGGGGAAACAAGAGACCCAGTACTTC. Amino acids: CAIAGQGKQETQYF.

V gene TRBV10-1 combines with J gene TRBJ2-1; TRBD2 agrees at 12 bases. CDR3 size: 16 residues. The V gene end was trimmed by 3 bases and the J gene end by 8 bases; junction bases not matched to a gene: 8. Looked up from germline, CDR1 is WNHNN and CDR2 is SYGVQD (reference sequence). CDR3 amino acids: CASSDWTSGNGDEQFF. Written as DNA, the CDR3 is TGCGCCAGCAGTGACTGGACTAGCGGGAATGGGGATGAGCAGTTCTTC.

The rearrangement uses TRBV27 and TRBJ2-1, with 7 positions matching TRBD1. With V trimmed by 6 bases and J by 7 bases, 9 bases remained unmatched. Germline CDR1 MNHEY, CDR2 SMNVEV (reference sequence). There are 14 residues in the CDR3. CDR3 in amino acids: CASRQGNLWNEQFF. CDR3 DNA sequence: TGTGCCAGCAGACAGGGGAATTTGTGGAATGAGCAGTTCTTC.

The chain joins TRBV7-2 to TRBJ2-1; TRBD2 aligns across 11 bases. CDR3 length: 16 amino acids. Per germline, CDR1 SGHTA and CDR2 FQGNSA. With V trimmed by 1 base and J by 7 bases, 6 bases remained unmatched. The DNA of the CDR3 is TGTGCCAGCAGCTTAGTAGCGGGAGGGCCAGGTAATGAGCAGTTCTTC. It codes for CASSLVAGGPGNEQFF.

This chain uses TRBV4-1 with TRBJ2-2, with 11 nucleotides matching TRBD2. V lost 1 base and J lost 5; bases outside the gene matches: 0. The CDR3 has 15 amino acids. In germline, CDR1 is MGHRA, CDR2 YSYEKL. CDR3 nucleotide sequence: TGCGCCAGCAGCCAAGGACTAGCGGGGACCGGGGAGCTGTTTTTT. Its translation: CASSQGLAGTGELFF.

V is TRBV12-3 or TRBV12-4 and J is TRBJ1-5; D is uncertain. The CDR3 runs to 13 residues. Trimming cost V 3 bases and J 4 bases, with 7 bases left between them. CDR3 residues: CASSFAENQPQHF. CDR3 bases: TGTGCCAGCAGTTTCGCGGAGAATCAGCCCCAGCATTTT.